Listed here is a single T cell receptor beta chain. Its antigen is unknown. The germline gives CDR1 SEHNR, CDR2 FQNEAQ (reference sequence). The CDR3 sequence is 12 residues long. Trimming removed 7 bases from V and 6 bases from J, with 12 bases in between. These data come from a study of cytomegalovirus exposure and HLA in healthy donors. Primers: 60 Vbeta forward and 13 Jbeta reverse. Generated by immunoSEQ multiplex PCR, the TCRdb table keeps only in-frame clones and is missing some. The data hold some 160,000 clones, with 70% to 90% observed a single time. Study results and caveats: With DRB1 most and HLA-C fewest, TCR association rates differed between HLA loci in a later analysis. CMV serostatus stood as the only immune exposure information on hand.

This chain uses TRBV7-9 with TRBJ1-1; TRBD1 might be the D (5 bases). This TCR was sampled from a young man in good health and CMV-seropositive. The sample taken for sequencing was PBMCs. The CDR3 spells CASTLSGAEAFF. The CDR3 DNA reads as TGTGCCAGCACGCTCTCGGGGGCTGAAGCTTTCTTT. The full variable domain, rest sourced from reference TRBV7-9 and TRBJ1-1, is DTGVSQNPRHKITKRGQNVTFRCDPISEHNRLYWYRQTLGQGPEFLTYFQNEAQLEKSRLLSDRFSAERPKGSFSTLEIQRTEQGDSAMYLCASTLSGAEAFFGQGTRLTVV.